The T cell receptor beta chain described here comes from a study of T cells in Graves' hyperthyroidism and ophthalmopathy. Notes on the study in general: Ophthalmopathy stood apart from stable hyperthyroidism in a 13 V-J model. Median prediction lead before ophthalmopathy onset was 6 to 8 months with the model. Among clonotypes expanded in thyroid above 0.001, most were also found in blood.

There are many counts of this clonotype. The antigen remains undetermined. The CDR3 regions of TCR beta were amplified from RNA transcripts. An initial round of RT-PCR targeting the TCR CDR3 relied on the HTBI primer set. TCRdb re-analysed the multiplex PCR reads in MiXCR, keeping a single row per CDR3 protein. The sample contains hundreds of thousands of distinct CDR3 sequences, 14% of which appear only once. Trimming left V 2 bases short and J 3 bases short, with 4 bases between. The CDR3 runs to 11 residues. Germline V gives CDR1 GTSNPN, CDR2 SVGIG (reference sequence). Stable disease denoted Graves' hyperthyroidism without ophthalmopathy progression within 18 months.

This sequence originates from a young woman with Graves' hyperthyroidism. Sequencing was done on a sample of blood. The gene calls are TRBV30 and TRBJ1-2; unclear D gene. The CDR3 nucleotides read TGTGCCTGGAGTTTTTACTATGGCTACACCTTC. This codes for CAWSFYYGYTF. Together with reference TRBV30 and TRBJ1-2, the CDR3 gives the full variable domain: SQTIHQWPATLVQPVGSPLSLECTVEGTSNPNLYWYRQAAGRGLQLLFYSVGIGQISSEVPQNLSASRPQDRQFILSSKKLLLSDSGFYLCAWSFYYGYTFGSGTRLTVV.